These 25 T cell receptor beta chains share one sample of origin, sequenced in a study of blood T cell repertoires in COVID-19 (dated by TCRdb to 2020 to 2022). The protocol used for the library was the immunoSEQ multiplex PCR assay. TCRdb took this table from immuneACCESS and kept in-frame rearrangements with V and J called. Such tables lack part of the clones; where checked against another copy, unresolved V genes explain under half of the gap, and the rest is unexplained. The sample has 200,000 to 300,000 clones on record, about 86% of them singletons. The ten biggest clones cover around 1.8% of the sample. The source material was peripheral blood. These receptors were collected from a man between 25 and 39 years old with active or convalescent COVID-19.

This clone was recorded a few times. This rearrangement joins TRBV5-1 to TRBJ2-2, with 7 bases identical to TRBD2. The trim removed 1 base at V and 5 bases at J, leaving 8 bases unmatched. The CDR3 runs 16 residues. Germline loops: CDR1 SGHRS, CDR2 YFSETQ. The CDR3 DNA follows: TGCGCCAGCAGCTTGATGGCGGGGGAGCTAACCGGGGAGCTGTTTTTT. Amino acids: CASSLMAGELTGELFF.

The rearrangement uses TRBV2 and TRBJ2-3, with D perhaps matching TRBD2 (6 bases). V lost 4 bases to trimming and J lost 4 bases, with 12 bases between them. The CDR3 length is 14 residues. Germline CDR1 is SNHLY and CDR2 is FYNNEI. The CDR3, as DNA: TGTGCCAGCAGTGCGCTAGCGAGCTCAGATACGCAGTATTTT. Protein sequence: CASSALASSDTQYF.

The chain carries TRBV7-2 and TRBJ2-1; D possibly corresponds to TRBD2 (5 bases). The V gene's germline CDR1 is SGHTA and CDR2 FQGNSA. V gave up 4 bases and J gave up 8 bases, with 15 bases separating them. This CDR3 has 14 residues. The DNA of the CDR3 is TGTGCCAGCAGCTCCGGGGATGCCCGGTATGAGCAGTTCTTC. This sequence encodes CASSSGDARYEQFF.

This clone was counted only a few times. The rearrangement uses TRBV12-3 or TRBV12-4 and TRBJ1-1; D ambiguous. The CDR3 totals 13 residues. V shed 5 bases and J shed 2 bases, with 9 bases lying between them. CDR3 sequence: CASSQRVNTEAFF. The CDR3 DNA is TGTGCCAGCAGTCAGAGGGTTAACACTGAAGCTTTCTTT.

The V call is TRBV18, the J call TRBJ2-1; 8 bases agree with TRBD1. V shed 1 base, J shed 7 bases, and the junction held 6 bases outside the gene matches. There are 15 residues in the CDR3. Germline CDR1 is KGHSH and CDR2 is LQKENI. CDR3 in DNA: TGTGCCAGCTCACCACAGACAGGGGCGGAAAATGAGCAGTTCTTC. Amino acids: CASSPQTGAENEQFF.

This clone was picked up one time. The chain combines TRBV5-5 with TRBJ2-7; 9 positions match TRBD1. CDR3 length: 14 amino acids. Losses at the gene ends were 3 bases for V and 0 bases for J; bases not matched to a gene: 1. Germline V gene sequence: CDR1 SGHKS, CDR2 YYEKEE (reference sequence). The CDR3 reads CASSWTGASYEQYF. In DNA form, the CDR3 reads TGTGCCAGCAGCTGGACAGGGGCCTCCTACGAGCAGTACTTC.

Remarks on this clone: One end of the junction fails to match germline, which may point to a read error. The gene calls are TRBV13 and TRBJ2-5; tentatively, D is TRBD1 (6 bases). Germline V gives CDR1 PRHDT, CDR2 FYEKMQ (reference sequence). This CDR3 is 15 amino acids long. Here the CDR3 reads CASSLGQGGWETQYF. The CDR3 DNA sequence: TGTGCCAGCAGCCTAGGACAAGGGGGTTGGGAGACCCAGTACTTC.

The chain has TRBV3-1 (or the pseudogene TRBV3-2) and TRBJ1-1, with no clear D. V was clipped by 3 bases and J by 5 bases, with 16 bases between them. The CDR3 runs to 15 residues. CDR1 is LGHDT and CDR2 is YNNKEL in the germline V gene (reference sequence). CDR3 protein: CASSQDPGRRTEAFF. The CDR3 DNA sequence: TGTGCCAGCAGCCAGGACCCGGGGAGACGTACTGAAGCTTTCTTT.

This chain links TRBV7-3 with TRBJ2-1, with D maybe TRBD1 (5 bases). CDR1 and CDR2 from the germline V gene are SGHTA and FQGTGA. V dropped 3 bases and J dropped 5 bases, with 8 bases sitting between them. The CDR3 spans 13 residues. The CDR3 is CASSFSRDNEQFF. The CDR3 DNA reads as TGTGCCAGCAGCTTCTCCAGGGACAATGAGCAGTTCTTC. Variable domain in full (rest from reference TRBV7-3 and TRBJ2-1): GAGVSQTPSNKVTEKGKYVELRCDPISGHTALYWYRQSLGQGPEFLIYFQGTGAADDSGLPNDRFFAVRPEGSVSTLKIQRTERGDSAVYLCASSFSRDNEQFFGPGTRLTVL.

The chain joins TRBV25-1 to TRBJ1-4; the match to TRBD1 covers 8 bases. J gave up 3 bases and V 7 bases, and 7 bases lay outside the gene matches. Germline V gives CDR1 MGHDK, CDR2 SYGVNS. The CDR3 contains 15 residues. The CDR3 DNA follows: TGTGCCAGCATCAAGACAGGGGCGGCTAATGAAAAACTGTTTTTT. The encoded protein is CASIKTGAANEKLFF.

The J gene is TRBJ2-4, the V gene TRBV19, with 9 bases aligning to TRBD1. The germline V gene encodes CDR1 LNHDA and CDR2 SQIVND (reference sequence). V trimming: 4 bases; J trimming: 6 bases; junction bases outside the gene matches: 4. This CDR3 region has 14 residues. CDR3 residues: CASSTDRGINIQYF. The CDR3, as DNA: TGTGCCAGTAGTACCGACAGGGGGATAAACATTCAGTACTTC.

J is TRBJ1-4 and V is TRBV30; no clear D gene. Germline loops: CDR1 GTSNPN, CDR2 SVGIG (reference sequence). Trimming stripped 4 bases from V and 4 bases from J, with 16 bases between. The CDR3 sequence is 15 residues long. The chain's CDR3 is CAWTSGGVRNEKLFF. The CDR3 DNA follows: TGTGCCTGGACGTCCGGCGGGGTTCGTAATGAAAAACTGTTTTTT. The entire variable domain, with the rest obtained from reference TRBV30 and TRBJ1-4, is as follows: SQTIHQWPATLVQPVGSPLSLECTVEGTSNPNLYWYRQAAGRGLQLLFYSVGIGQISSEVPQNLSASRPQDRQFILSSKKLLLSDSGFYLCAWTSGGVRNEKLFFGSGTQLSVL.

The gene calls are TRBV7-2 and TRBJ1-5; D is unresolved. Germline lookup yields CDR1 SGHTA and CDR2 FQGNSA. The CDR3 is 13 residues long. With 4 bases removed from V and 7 bases from J, the gap between germline ends came to 11 bases. The CDR3 here is CASSSGISQPQHF. DNA for the CDR3: TGTGCCAGCAGCTCAGGAATATCCCAGCCCCAGCATTTT.

This rearrangement joins TRBV18 to TRBJ2-2, with D possibly TRBD1 on 6 matching bases. This CDR3 comprises 16 residues. V dropped 6 bases and J dropped 3 bases, with 17 bases sitting between them. Looked up from germline, CDR1 is KGHSH and CDR2 is LQKENI. The CDR3 nucleotides are TGTGCCAGCTCCTCCGGACAGCTTTTACACACCGGGGAGCTGTTTTTT. This encodes CASSSGQLLHTGELFF.

J is TRBJ1-1 and V is TRBV10-3; D unresolved. The CDR3 consists of 13 residues. V was pared by 6 bases and J by 1 base, with 9 bases between. Germline values: CDR1 ENHRY, CDR2 SYGVKD. In DNA form, the CDR3 reads TGTGCCATCAGGGGCAGGCCGAACACTGAAGCTTTCTTT. Amino acid sequence: CAIRGRPNTEAFF.

The rearrangement joins TRBV9 to TRBJ1-2; D may be TRBD1 (6 bases). Trimming cost V 2 bases and J 0 bases, with 11 bases left between them. This CDR3 is 15 amino acids long. Germline V gives CDR1 SGDLS, CDR2 YYNGEE. CDR3 loop: CASSVRDTSNYGYTF. In nucleotides, the CDR3 is TGTGCCAGCAGCGTTAGGGACACGTCTAACTATGGCTACACCTTC. Based on the CDR3 plus reference TRBV9 and TRBJ1-2, the full variable domain is DSGVTQTPKHLITATGQRVTLRCSPRSGDLSVYWYQQSLDQGLQFLIQYYNGEERAKGNILERFSAQQFPDLHSELNLSSLELGDSALYFCASSVRDTSNYGYTFGSGTRLTVV.

Regarding this clone: Other DNA sequences of this sample code for an identical CDR3. This chain uses TRBV3-1 (or the pseudogene TRBV3-2) with TRBJ2-1; D perhaps matches TRBD1 (5 bases). This CDR3 has 11 amino acids. CDR1 LGHDT and CDR2 YNNKEL come from the germline V gene (reference sequence). The V gene lost 6 bases and the J gene lost 6 bases, with 6 bases spanning the gap. The CDR3 loop is CASRGANEQFF. DNA for the CDR3: TGTGCCAGCAGAGGGGCCAATGAGCAGTTCTTC.

The genes are TRBV5-4 and TRBJ1-1; D is ambiguous. CDR3 length: 15 amino acids. Trimming left V 1 base short and J 0 bases short, with 10 bases between. Germline V gives CDR1 SGHNT, CDR2 YYREEE (reference sequence). Written as DNA, the CDR3 is TGTGCCAGCAGCTTGTTGCGGGCAATGAACACTGAAGCTTTCTTT. It yields the protein CASSLLRAMNTEAFF.

The chain uses TRBV4-1 and TRBJ1-2; no reliable D call. Germline-derived CDR1 and CDR2 are MGHRA and YSYEKL. This CDR3 is built from 14 residues. Between the trimmed V and J ends, which lost 0 bases and 3 bases, there was a span of 8 bases. The CDR3 here is CASSQDSGYYGYTF. The CDR3 nucleotides are TGCGCCAGCAGCCAAGATTCAGGATACTATGGCTACACCTTC.

The gene calls are TRBV27 and TRBJ2-5, with a possible D match to TRBD2 (5 bases). Germline V gene data show CDR1 as MNHEY and CDR2 as SMNVEV (reference sequence). This CDR3 is 14 amino acids long. V lost 5 bases, J lost 4 bases, and 14 bases lay in between. The CDR3 DNA reads TGTGCCAGCAGTGTAAGCGGACCCGCAGAGACCCAGTACTTC. It encodes CASSVSGPAETQYF.

The chain is built from TRBV19 and TRBJ2-1; TRBD2 aligns across 12 bases. CDR3 length equals 14 residues. Trimming cost V 7 bases and J 4 bases; bases outside gene matches: 2. The V gene's germline CDR1 is LNHDA and CDR2 SQIVND (reference sequence). For the CDR3, the DNA is TGTGCCAGTAATCTAGCGGGGGGGTACAATGAGCAGTTCTTC. Protein sequence: CASNLAGGYNEQFF.

The chain uses TRBV5-1 and TRBJ2-2; D is uncertain. The V end was cut by 5 bases, the J end by 6 bases, with 5 bases between. CDR1 is SGHRS, CDR2 YFSETQ, per germline. The CDR3 has 11 residues. The DNA of the CDR3 is TGCGCCAGCAGAGTAGCCGGGGAGCTGTTTTTT. This gives the protein CASRVAGELFF.

The chain couples TRBV12-3 or TRBV12-4 to TRBJ1-1; D unclear. CDR3 length: 11 amino acids. V was trimmed by 5 bases and J by 11 bases, leaving 12 bases between them. Here the CDR3 reads CASSETGRAFF. In DNA form, the CDR3 reads TGTGCCAGCAGTGAGACGGGGAGGGCTTTCTTT.

The chain is built from TRBV3-1 (or the pseudogene TRBV3-2) and TRBJ1-6; no definite D call. Looked up from germline, CDR1 is LGHDT and CDR2 is YNNKEL (reference sequence). V was shortened by 4 bases and J by 7 bases, with 11 bases between the two germline ends. The CDR3 totals 14 residues. CDR3 sequence (DNA): TGTGCCAGCAGCCTCCGGGAGAACAATTCACCCCTCCACTTT. Its translation is CASSLRENNSPLHF.

The chain has TRBV6-6 and TRBJ1-6; perhaps TRBD1 as D (6 bases). Germline CDR1 reads MNHNY; CDR2 reads SVGAGI (reference sequence). CDR3 length: 14 amino acids. Trimming left V 6 bases short and J 8 bases short, with 14 bases between. CDR3 DNA sequence: TGTGCCAGCAGCCGTCAGGGGTCCCATTCACCCCTCCACTTT. Protein sequence: CASSRQGSHSPLHF.